The text below deals with one T cell receptor beta chain. Its antigen remains unknown. It was by 5' RACE with UMI labels that the TRB cDNA libraries were prepared. TCRdb reanalyzed the 5' RACE reads and collapses them to one entry per CDR3 protein, without DNA. Its table records 84,000 or so distinct CDR3 sequences. CD45RO-CCR7+CD27+CD95- defined naive CD8+ T cells. These data belong to a study of CXCR3-negative and CXCR3-positive naive CD8 T cells. The CDR3 length is 12 residues. Study results and limitations: Diversity ran similarly high across both naive subsets but far lower in memory CD8+ cells. More hydrophobic TRB CDR3s were found in CXCR3-positive naive cells than in CXCR3-negative naive cells. CXCR3-negative and CXCR3-positive naive cells shared comparable TRBV-TRBJ usage, but memory cells did not. The level of CXCR3 expression partially decreased after cryopreservation; the majority of assays used fresh PBMCs.

The chain uses TRBV12-3 or TRBV12-4 and TRBJ2-2; no DNA is available, so the TRBD2 call from TCRdb remains unchecked. This TCR derives from a human donor in good health. Some clones in this sample may be carry-over from other donors' samples. The sequencing sample was made of naive CXCR3+ CD8+ T cells from blood. Subset in this sample: CD45RO-CCR7+CD27+CD95- naive CD8+ T cells expressing CXCR3 (TNR3+). The CDR3 reads CASSYRAGELFF.